A selection of T cell receptor beta chains follows, all from one sample in a study of CXCR3-negative and CXCR3-positive naive CD8 T cells. For each CDR3 protein, TCRdb gives one entry from its re-call of the 5' RACE reads, without DNA. Its table records about 38,000 distinct CDR3 sequences. The sample was memory CD8+ T cells from blood. These receptors originate from a human donor in good health. Some clones in this sample may be carry-over from other donors' samples. Both conserved end residues are part of each CDR3. Fields, in order: J gene, clone size, V gene, CDR3 protein. The size of a clone is reported for some rows only, either as once, few or many, or as a class for expanded clones.

>TRBJ1-1|medium-sized|TRBV20-1
CSARPQTVRSTEAFF
>TRBJ1-1|NA|TRBV20-1
CSARDIWGASTEAFF
>TRBJ1-2|NA|TRBV28
CASSPPRDVGFYGYTF
>TRBJ2-7|NA|TRBV25-1
CASSEYFSSGRSYEQYF
>TRBJ2-2|NA|TRBV7-9
CASTFSGGELFF
>TRBJ2-7|NA|TRBV27
CASSLTSGGERQYF
>TRBJ2-1|NA|TRBV12-3/TRBV12-4
CASSLTGTRSYNEQFF
>TRBJ2-1|NA|TRBV4-2
CASSQTASSYNEQFF
>TRBJ1-1|NA|TRBV29-1
CSVVGNTEAFF
>TRBJ2-7|NA|TRBV28
CASSFDRGLDEQYF
>TRBJ2-1|NA|TRBV5-1
CASRRAGNYNEQFF
>TRBJ2-3|NA|TRBV10-3
CAISEPFSGTGLSTDTQYF
>TRBJ2-7|NA|TRBV12-3/TRBV12-4
CASRSGRGEQYF